This T cell receptor beta chain is drawn from a study of cytomegalovirus exposure and HLA in healthy donors. Findings and caveats of the study: Most TCR sequences were uncommon, yet certain public TCRs appeared in many donors.

As for this clone: Its matching antigen is unknown.

CDR1 is MGHDK and CDR2 is SYGVNS in the germline V gene. The V segment lost 6 bases and the J segment 0 bases; nucleotides outside the gene matches: 8. The CDR3 extends over 16 amino acids. Some clones are missing from TCRdb's copy, which holds only in-frame ones; the method was immunoSEQ multiplex PCR. The table lists roughly 100,000 clones, just under 95% of them singletons. This chain joins TRBV25-1 and TRBJ1-1; 9 bases are a match to TRBD1. Sequenced: PBMCs. The clonotype comes from a woman aged 18-35 years in good health and CMV-seronegative. The CDR3 DNA reads as TGTGCCAGCAGCCGGGACAGGGCCCTCATGAACACTGAAGCTTTCTTT. Translating gives CASSRDRALMNTEAFF.